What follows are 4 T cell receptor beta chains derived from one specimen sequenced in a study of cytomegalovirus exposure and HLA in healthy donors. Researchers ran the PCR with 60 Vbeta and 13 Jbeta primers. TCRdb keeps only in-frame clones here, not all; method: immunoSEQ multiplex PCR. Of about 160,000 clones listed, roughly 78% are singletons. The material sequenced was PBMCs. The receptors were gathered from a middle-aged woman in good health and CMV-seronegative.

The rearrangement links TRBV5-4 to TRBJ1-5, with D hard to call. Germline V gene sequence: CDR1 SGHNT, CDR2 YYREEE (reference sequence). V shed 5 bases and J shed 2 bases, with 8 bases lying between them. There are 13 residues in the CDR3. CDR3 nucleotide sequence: TGTGCCAGCAGTATGGGCGGCAATCAGCCCCAGCATTTT. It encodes CASSMGGNQPQHF.

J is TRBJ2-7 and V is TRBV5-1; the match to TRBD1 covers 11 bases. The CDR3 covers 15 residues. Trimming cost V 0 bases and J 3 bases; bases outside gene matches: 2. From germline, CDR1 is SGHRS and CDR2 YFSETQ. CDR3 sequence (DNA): TGCGCCAGCAGCTTGGGGGGGACAGGGGGCTACGAGCAGTACTTC. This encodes CASSLGGTGGYEQYF.

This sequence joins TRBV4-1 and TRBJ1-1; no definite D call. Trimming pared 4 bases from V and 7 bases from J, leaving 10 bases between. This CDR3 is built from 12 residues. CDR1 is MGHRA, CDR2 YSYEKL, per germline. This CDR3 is CASSPPGYEAFF. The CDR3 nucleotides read TGCGCCAGCAGCCCCCCGGGGTATGAAGCTTTCTTT.

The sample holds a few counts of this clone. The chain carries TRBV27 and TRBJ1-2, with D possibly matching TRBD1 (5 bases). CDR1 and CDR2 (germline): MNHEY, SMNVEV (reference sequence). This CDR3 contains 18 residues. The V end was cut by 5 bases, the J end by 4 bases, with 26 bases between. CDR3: CASSTPPRGGAVSYGYTF. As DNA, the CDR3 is TGTGCCAGCAGTACTCCCCCTCGAGGAGGGGCCGTGAGCTATGGCTACACCTTC.